The clone carrying this T cell receptor (beta chain) was counted between two and nine times. Unique molecular identifiers were used in preparing the TCRbeta library. TCRdb called the PCR reads again in MiXCR, with one record for every CDR3 protein. Here the sample spans roughly 590,000 distinct CDR3 sequences, roughly 15% being singletons. CDR1 is MGHDK, CDR2 SYGVNS, per germline. The V end lost 1 base, the J end lost 2 bases, and 8 bases lay between the germline ends. There are 14 residues in the CDR3. These data originate in a study of T-cell reconstitution after alpha-beta-depleted transplantation in children.

The sample in question was PBMCs from the stem cell graft donor, obtained from the stem cell graft. The sequence derives from a human donor who donated a stem cell graft to a child with acute myeloid leukemia. V usage is TRBV25-1 and J usage is TRBJ2-5; D is ambiguous. CDR3 sequence reads: CASSELRGQETQYF. The CDR3 region has the DNA TGTGCCAGCAGTGAATTGAGAGGACAAGAGACCCAGTACTTC.